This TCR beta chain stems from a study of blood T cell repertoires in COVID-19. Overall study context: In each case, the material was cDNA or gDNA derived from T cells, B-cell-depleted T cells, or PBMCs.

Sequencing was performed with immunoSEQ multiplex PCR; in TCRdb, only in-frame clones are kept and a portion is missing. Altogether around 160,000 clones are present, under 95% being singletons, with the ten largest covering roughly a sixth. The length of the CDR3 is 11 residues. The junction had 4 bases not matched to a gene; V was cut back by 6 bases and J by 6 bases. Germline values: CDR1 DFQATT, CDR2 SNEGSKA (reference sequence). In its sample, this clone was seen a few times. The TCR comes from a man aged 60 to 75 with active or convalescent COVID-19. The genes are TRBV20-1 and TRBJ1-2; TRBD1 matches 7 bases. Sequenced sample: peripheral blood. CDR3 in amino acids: CSATGQHGYTF. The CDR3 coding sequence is TGCAGTGCCACGGGACAGCATGGCTACACCTTC.